Listed below are T cell receptor beta chains from one sample, sequenced in a study of shared clonotypes between healthy human individuals. Assay used: immunoSEQ multiplex PCR; TCRdb lists only in-frame clones, some missing. The sample includes 470,000 or so clones, approximately 78% of them seen just once. The specimen sequenced was PBMCs. The receptor source for this set is a woman in her thirties or forties in good health. Some clones in this sample may be carry-over from other donors' samples. The CDR3 runs from the conserved cysteine through the conserved F or W. The order of the fields is CDR3 length, V gene, J gene, clone size, D gene, CDR3 protein, CDR3 DNA. D genes are given only for firm matches. Not every row has a clone size; where given, it reads once, few, many or a size class.

15	TRBV6-1	TRBJ2-1	NA	TRBD2	CASSEELAGANEQFF	TGTGCCAGCAGTGAAGAACTAGCGGGAGCCAATGAGCAGTTCTTC
15	TRBV28	TRBJ1-1	NA	NA	CASKPGAAGNTEAFF	TGTGCCAGCAAACCCGGCGCGGCAGGGAACACTGAAGCTTTCTTT
13	TRBV29-1	TRBJ2-1	NA	NA	CSVELRGLDEQFF	TGCAGCGTTGAATTACGGGGTTTGGATGAGCAGTTCTTC
14	TRBV19	TRBJ2-2	NA	NA	CASSITGTAGELFF	TGTGCCAGTAGTATTACAGGGACCGCCGGGGAGCTGTTTTTT
13	TRBV11-2	TRBJ2-5	once	NA	CASSPGQQETQYF	TGTGCCAGCAGCCCCGGACAGCAAGAGACCCAGTACTTC
12	TRBV28	TRBJ1-5	NA	NA	CASAPGHQPQHF	TGTGCCAGCGCCCCAGGACATCAGCCCCAGCATTTT
16	TRBV6-8	TRBJ2-7	NA	NA	CASSSFRDSSSYEQYF	TGTGCCAGCAGCTCCTTCCGGGACTCAAGTTCCTACGAGCAGTACTTC
11	TRBV30	TRBJ1-2	NA	NA	CALGGIYGYTF	TGTGCTCTGGGGGGAATCTATGGCTACACCTTC
13	TRBV28	TRBJ1-1	NA	NA	CASTLGDTLEAFF	TGTGCCAGCACCTTAGGGGACACCCTTGAAGCTTTCTTT
16	TRBV7-8	TRBJ2-7	NA	TRBD1	CASSLSTAGQGYEQYF	TGTGCCAGCAGCTTGAGTACCGCGGGACAGGGCTACGAGCAGTACTTC
15	TRBV18	TRBJ2-7	NA	TRBD2	CASSPWTSGSAEQYF	TGTGCCAGCTCACCATGGACTAGCGGGAGTGCCGAGCAGTACTTC
12	TRBV28	TRBJ1-5	NA	NA	CASSNKVSRGHF	TGTGCCAGCAGTAATAAAGTCAGTAGGGGGCATTTT
16	TRBV29-1	TRBJ2-5	NA	TRBD1	CSVEEVRTGPMETQYF	TGCAGCGTTGAAGAGGTACGGACAGGGCCGATGGAGACCCAGTACTTC
15	TRBV30	TRBJ1-6	NA	NA	CAWSEPQGSYSPLHF	TGTGCCTGGAGTGAACCGCAGGGGTCCTATTCACCCCTCCACTTT
12	TRBV21-1	TRBJ1-2	NA	NA	CASEGQVYGYTF	TGTGCCAGCGAGGGACAGGTCTATGGCTACACCTTC
17	TRBV28	TRBJ1-5	once	NA	CASSLPTGSYSNQPQHF	TGTGCCAGCAGTTTACCTACAGGATCTTATAGCAATCAGCCCCAGCATTTT
13	TRBV2	TRBJ2-1	NA	NA	CASILALGGEQFF	TGTGCCAGCATTCTCGCTCTGGGGGGCGAGCAGTTCTTC
13	TRBV28	TRBJ2-7	NA	TRBD1	CASSNRGENEQYF	TGTGCCAGCAGTAACAGGGGGGAAAACGAGCAGTACTTC
15	TRBV5-1	TRBJ1-1	once	NA	CASSLVAGQNTEAFF	TGCGCCAGCAGCTTGGTAGCAGGGCAAAACACTGAAGCTTTCTTT
15	TRBV7-8	TRBJ2-5	NA	TRBD1	CASSLSRTGGETQYF	TGTGCCAGCAGCTTATCCCGGACAGGGGGAGAGACCCAGTACTTC
14	TRBV19	TRBJ2-2	NA	NA	CASSIVVNTGELFF	TGTGCCAGTAGTATAGTCGTGAACACCGGGGAGCTGTTTTTT
12	TRBV28	TRBJ2-7	NA	NA	CASSLFGYEQYF	TGTGCCAGCAGCTTATTCGGGTACGAGCAGTACTTC
12	TRBV2	TRBJ1-4	NA	NA	CASSVFNEKLFF	TGTGCCAGCAGTGTGTTTAATGAAAAACTGTTTTTT
16	TRBV18	TRBJ1-4	NA	NA	CASSPRGKSESEKLFF	TGTGCCAGCTCACCCCGGGGGAAATCGGAGTCTGAAAAACTGTTTTTT
14	TRBV28	TRBJ1-1	NA	NA	CASSFAGVGTEAFF	TGTGCCAGCAGTTTTGCAGGGGTGGGCACTGAAGCTTTCTTT
14	TRBV2	TRBJ1-3	NA	TRBD1	CASRGQGDGNTIYF	TGTGCCAGCAGAGGGCAGGGGGACGGAAACACCATATATTTT
15	TRBV2	TRBJ2-7	once	NA	CASSPLAGDDYEQYF	TGTGCCAGCAGTCCGTTGGCAGGGGACGACTACGAGCAGTACTTC
13	TRBV4-1	TRBJ1-5	NA	NA	CASSQEEGQPQHF	TGCGCCAGCAGCCAAGAGGAAGGTCAGCCCCAGCATTTT